Listed below are T cell receptor beta chains from one sample, sequenced in a study of blood T cell repertoires in COVID-19. The method was immunoSEQ multiplex PCR; TCRdb's version includes in-frame clones alone and lacks a portion of them. The table lists hundreds of thousands of clones, more than 80% of them singletons. The sequenced sample consisted of PBMCs or T cells enriched from blood (not recorded which). The receptors stem from a man aged 45-60 years who had been exposed to COVID-19. Each CDR3 is given with its conserved first and last residue. A D gene is named only where the DNA matches it firmly. Clone size is not always given. Where it is, it says once, few, many or a class for expanded clones.

v_call: TRBV5-1; d_call: NA; clone_size: NA; j_call: TRBJ1-1; cdr3_nt: TGCGCCAGCAGCTCCGAGATAGAAGCTTTCTTT; cdr3_aa: CASSSEIEAFF
v_call: TRBV6-6; d_call: NA; clone_size: NA; j_call: TRBJ1-2; cdr3_nt: TGTGCCAGCAGTTATGCGGGGATAGCTGGCTACACCTTC; cdr3_aa: CASSYAGIAGYTF
v_call: TRBV5-4; d_call: TRBD1; clone_size: NA; j_call: TRBJ2-1; cdr3_nt: TGTGCCAGCAGCCAGTTGAAGGGGCAGGGGGACTACAATGAGCAGTTCTTC; cdr3_aa: CASSQLKGQGDYNEQFF
v_call: TRBV28; d_call: NA; clone_size: NA; j_call: TRBJ2-1; cdr3_nt: TGTGCCAGCAGGACGGGACTCTGGGGTGAGCAGTTCTTC; cdr3_aa: CASRTGLWGEQFF
v_call: TRBV25-1; d_call: NA; clone_size: NA; j_call: TRBJ2-1; cdr3_nt: TGTGCCAGCAGTGAATGGTTACTAGGTTTTTTCTTC; cdr3_aa: CASSEWLLGFFF
v_call: TRBV11-3; d_call: TRBD2; clone_size: NA; j_call: TRBJ2-3; cdr3_nt: TGTGCCAGCAGCTTAGGGACTAGCCCAGATACGCAGTATTTT; cdr3_aa: CASSLGTSPDTQYF
v_call: TRBV18; d_call: NA; clone_size: NA; j_call: TRBJ2-3; cdr3_nt: TGTGCCAGCTCACCTTCAGGGTTTACAGATACGCAGTATTTT; cdr3_aa: CASSPSGFTDTQYF
v_call: TRBV2; d_call: NA; clone_size: NA; j_call: TRBJ1-5; cdr3_nt: TGTGCCAGCAGTGAAGTAGCGGGGCTTCAGCCCCAGCATTTT; cdr3_aa: CASSEVAGLQPQHF
v_call: TRBV6-1; d_call: NA; clone_size: NA; j_call: TRBJ2-1; cdr3_nt: TGTGCCAGCAGCCTTCCTAGCGACCCGAAGCAGTTCTTC; cdr3_aa: CASSLPSDPKQFF
v_call: TRBV3-1/TRBV3-2; d_call: NA; clone_size: NA; j_call: TRBJ2-7; cdr3_nt: TGTGCCAGCAGCCACGGGGAGCTGAGGGAGCAGTACTTC; cdr3_aa: CASSHGELREQYF
v_call: TRBV24-1; d_call: TRBD1; clone_size: NA; j_call: TRBJ2-3; cdr3_nt: TGTGCCACCAGTGACCCGACAGGGATCACAGATACGCAGTATTTT; cdr3_aa: CATSDPTGITDTQYF
v_call: TRBV28; d_call: TRBD2; clone_size: NA; j_call: TRBJ2-5; cdr3_nt: TGTGCCAGTTGTCCGGGACTAGCATGTCAGACCCAGTACTTC; cdr3_aa: CASCPGLACQTQYF
v_call: TRBV27; d_call: NA; clone_size: once; j_call: TRBJ1-5; cdr3_nt: TGTGCCAGCAGTTTAAGGGGGAGCAATCAGCCCCAGCATTTT; cdr3_aa: CASSLRGSNQPQHF